The clone carrying this TCR beta chain was seen a few times. Next came a second PCR, run for about 7 to 12 cycles, which used a sample-barcoded 5' primer along with a J-beta primer mix. TCRdb itself ran the 5' RACE reads through MiXCR, one entry per CDR3 protein. The sample has about 1 million distinct CDR3 sequences, approximately 25% seen once. The record originates from a study of blood T cells in healthy people across ages. Sample donors were healthy Caucasian individuals that came from Russia, aged roughly 6 to 95. Germline V gives CDR1 SGHTA, CDR2 FQGNSA. J was trimmed by 7 bases and V by 2 bases; bases with no gene match: 7. CDR3 length: 15 amino acids. These same data were also listed under a study on T cells of mothers and their children. That investigation notes: The sample comes from fewer than 10 healthy Caucasian donors: mothers and children.

The sequence was obtained from a girl aged 2 to 10 in good health. The chain recombines TRBV7-2 with TRBJ2-1; TRBD2 matches 8 bases. The sample taken for sequencing was blood. Here the CDR3 reads CASSLTRLAINEQFF. The DNA for the CDR3 is TGTGCCAGCAGCTTAACGAGACTAGCGATAAATGAGCAGTTCTTC.